The 24 T cell receptor beta chains below were found in one sample sequenced in a study of CD8 T cells in Susac syndrome. RNA amounts of about 0.45 to 1 ug underwent reverse transcription with random hexamers. TCRdb passed the immunoSEQ multiplex PCR reads through MiXCR, listing each CDR3 protein once. Of 150,000 to 200,000 distinct CDR3 sequences in the sample, approximately 94% were seen once. Source material: CD4+ T cells from PBMCs. These receptor sequences come from a human donor with multiple sclerosis.

The rearrangement joins TRBV12-3 or TRBV12-4 to TRBJ1-1, with no clear D. The CDR3 loop spans 13 amino acids. Trimming left V 3 bases short and J 7 bases short, with 12 bases between. Here the CDR3 reads CASSLRPAVEAFF. In DNA form, the CDR3 reads TGTGCCAGCAGTTTGAGACCGGCAGTTGAAGCTTTCTTT.

V usage is TRBV28 and J usage is TRBJ1-2; D gene unclear. Trimming took 4 bases from V and 8 from J, leaving 14 bases between them. The CDR3 covers 13 residues. The germline V gene has CDR1 MDHEN and CDR2 SYDVKM. The DNA of the CDR3 is TGTGCCAGCAGTTCCCTCCTCTTCGACGGCTACACCTTC. Amino acids: CASSSLLFDGYTF.

This chain uses TRBV10-2 with TRBJ2-7; D is unclear. The germline V gene has CDR1 WSHSY and CDR2 SAAADI. This CDR3 spans 12 amino acids. Trimming cost V 6 bases and J 6 bases, with 12 bases left between them. This CDR3 is CASSHPQAEQYF. CDR3 nucleotide sequence: TGCGCCAGCAGCCACCCCCAGGCCGAGCAGTACTTC.

The rearrangement links TRBV23-1 to TRBJ1-5; no definite D call. TRBV23-1 is reported as an ORF; its role is uncertain. V lost 0 bases, J lost 9 bases, and 12 bases lay in between. The CDR3 contains 14 residues. CDR3 sequence: CASSQSGGDGPQHF. The DNA for the CDR3 is TGCGCCAGCAGTCAATCGGGCGGTGACGGGCCCCAGCATTTT.

The chain carries TRBV2 and TRBJ1-5; D may be TRBD1 (5 bases). Germline lookup yields CDR1 SNHLY and CDR2 FYNNEI. V lost 6 bases to trimming and J lost 9 bases, with 12 bases between them. This CDR3 is 12 amino acids long. The CDR3 loop reads CASRDTMGPQHF. The DNA for the CDR3 is TGTGCCAGCAGGGACACCATGGGGCCCCAGCATTTT.

V is TRBV20-1 and J is TRBJ2-7, with 11 bases identical to TRBD2. Germline CDR1 and CDR2: DFQATT and SNEGSKA (reference sequence). The CDR3 is 15 amino acids. The V and J ends lost 4 bases and 4 bases, in that order; junction bases with no gene match: 9. The CDR3 region is CSAISSGGTTYEQYF. In nucleotides, the CDR3 is TGCAGTGCTATCTCTAGCGGGGGGACAACGTACGAGCAGTACTTC.

The gene calls are TRBV6-6 and TRBJ1-1; possible D gene TRBD1, 6 bases. Trimming took off 5 bases at V and 6 bases at J, with 13 bases between the two ends. This CDR3 comprises 13 residues. The germline V gene encodes CDR1 MNHNY and CDR2 SVGAGI (reference sequence). CDR3 DNA sequence: TGTGCCAGCAGTGACACAGGGTTGGCTGAAGCTTTCTTT. Its translation: CASSDTGLAEAFF.

The chain recombines TRBV20-1 with TRBJ1-6, with no clear D. V lost 5 bases, J lost 5 bases, and 16 bases lay in between. Germline CDR1 and CDR2: DFQATT and SNEGSKA (reference sequence). The CDR3 length is 15 residues. The CDR3 nucleotides read TGCAGTGCTCTCCGGGCCCGTCAGAATAATTCACCCCTCCACTTT. Translated, it gives CSALRARQNNSPLHF.

The gene calls are TRBV20-1 and TRBJ1-3, with 7 bases that match TRBD1. With 5 bases clipped from V and 13 bases from J, the junction kept 11 bases outside the gene matches. The germline V gene has CDR1 DFQATT and CDR2 SNEGSKA (reference sequence). CDR3 size: 12 residues. The CDR3 nucleotides are TGCAGTGCTCTATACACAGGGGCTAGAATATATTTT. Its protein product is CSALYTGARIYF.

The genes are TRBV20-1 and TRBJ1-1; D possibly corresponds to TRBD1 (6 bases). V was trimmed by 6 bases and J by 5 bases, leaving 16 bases between them. CDR1 and CDR2 (germline): DFQATT, SNEGSKA (reference sequence). The CDR3 extends over 13 amino acids. The CDR3 DNA is TGCAGTGCCAGAAGACAGGCGGGGACTGAAGCTTTCTTT. It translates to CSARRQAGTEAFF.

The CDR3 protein is CATSWDRPYEQYF. CDR3 bases: TGTGCCACCAGTTGGGACAGGCCCTACGAGCAGTACTTC. The chain has TRBV24-1 and TRBJ2-7; 8 bases fit TRBD1. Germline lookup yields CDR1 KGHDR and CDR2 SFDVKD. V was pared by 6 bases and J by 2 bases, with 2 bases of the junction left unmatched. The CDR3 contains 13 residues.

The chain is built from TRBV3-1 and TRBJ2-2; D gene ambiguous. Germline CDR1 reads LGHDT; CDR2 reads YNNKEL (reference sequence). Trimming removed 2 bases at V and 5 bases at J, with 3 bases between. This CDR3 is 12 amino acids long. CDR3 in amino acids: CASSQMTGELFF. Here the CDR3 DNA reads TGTGCCAGCAGCCAAATGACCGGGGAGCTGTTTTTT.

The chain recombines TRBV19 with TRBJ1-1; 7 bases fit TRBD1. Germline trimming cut 6 bases from V and 1 base from J; bases unmatched to any gene: 5. Germline CDR1 is LNHDA and CDR2 is SQIVND (reference sequence). The CDR3 loop spans 14 amino acids. The CDR3 coding sequence is TGTGCCAGTAGAATACGGACAGGGAACACTGAAGCTTTCTTT. Translated, it gives CASRIRTGNTEAFF. Drawing the rest from reference TRBV19 and TRBJ1-1, the complete variable domain is DGGITQSPKYLFRKEGQNVTLSCEQNLNHDAMYWYRQDPGQGLRLIYYSQIVNDFQKGDIAEGYSVSREKKESFPLTVTSAQKNPTAFYLCASRIRTGNTEAFFGQGTRLTVV.

V gene TRBV2 combines with J gene TRBJ2-1; TRBD2 agrees at 10 bases. The CDR3 covers 14 residues. V was pared by 1 base and J by 9 bases, with 3 bases of the junction left unmatched. In germline, CDR1 is SNHLY, CDR2 FYNNEI. The CDR3 is CASSEGTSGSEQFF. The CDR3, as DNA: TGTGCCAGCAGTGAAGGGACTAGCGGTAGTGAGCAGTTCTTC. Combining the CDR3 with reference TRBV2 and TRBJ2-1 gives the whole variable domain EPEVTQTPSHQVTQMGQEVILRCVPISNHLYFYWYRQILGQKVEFLVSFYNNEISEKSEIFDDQFSVERPDGSNFTLKIRSTKLEDSAMYFCASSEGTSGSEQFFGPGTRLTVL.

The chain employs TRBV6-1 and TRBJ2-3; 8 bases fit TRBD2. J was trimmed by 6 bases and V by 8 bases; bases with no gene match: 7. Germline CDR1 and CDR2: MNHNS and SASEGT. The CDR3 loop spans 13 amino acids. The CDR3 DNA is TGTGCCAGCGTTGATAGCGGGATGGATACGCAGTATTTT. Encoded protein: CASVDSGMDTQYF.

The V and J genes are TRBV7-3 and TRBJ1-1; D not resolved. This CDR3 is built from 13 residues. Between the trimmed V and J ends, which lost 5 bases and 0 bases, there was a span of 7 bases. The germline CDR1 and CDR2 sequences are SGHTA and FQGTGA. CDR3 coding DNA: TGTGCCAGCAGCCCCCAAGTGAACACTGAAGCTTTCTTT. It encodes CASSPQVNTEAFF. Using reference TRBV7-3 and TRBJ1-1 for the parts outside the CDR3, the full variable domain is GAGVSQTPSNKVTEKGKYVELRCDPISGHTALYWYRQSLGQGPEFLIYFQGTGAADDSGLPNDRFFAVRPEGSVSTLKIQRTERGDSAVYLCASSPQVNTEAFFGQGTRLTVV.

This chain links TRBV12-3 or TRBV12-4 with TRBJ2-3; maybe TRBD2 (6 bases). With 4 bases removed from V and 1 base from J, the gap between germline ends came to 9 bases. This CDR3 region has 14 residues. CDR3 sequence: CASSWPSGTDTQYF. DNA for the CDR3: TGTGCCAGCAGTTGGCCTAGCGGCACAGATACGCAGTATTTT.

V is TRBV7-2 and J is TRBJ2-7; D is tentatively TRBD1 or TRBD2 (6 bases each). V gave up 1 base and J gave up 4 bases, with 11 bases separating them. CDR3 size: 14 residues. Germline CDR1 is SGHTA and CDR2 is FQGNSA. CDR3 DNA sequence: TGTGCCAGCAGCTTAGGGGGGGCAGGATACGAGCAGTACTTC. Its protein is CASSLGGAGYEQYF. The full variable domain, with the rest looked up from reference TRBV7-2 and TRBJ2-7, is GAGVSQSPSNKVTEKGKDVELRCDPISGHTALYWYRQSLGQGLEFLIYFQGNSAPDKSGLPSDRFSAERTGGSVSTLTIQRTQQEDSAVYLCASSLGGAGYEQYFGPGTRLTVT.

The chain links TRBV28 to TRBJ2-7; 12 nucleotides align to TRBD1. The CDR3 length is 14 residues. In germline, CDR1 is MDHEN, CDR2 SYDVKM. The ends lost 6 bases at V and 7 bases at J; junction bases unmatched: 7. The CDR3 DNA reads as TGTGCCAGCAGGCCCGGGACAGGGGGCCGGGAGCAGTACTTC. Translated: CASRPGTGGREQYF. The full variable domain, in which reference TRBV28 and TRBJ2-7 provide the parts outside the CDR3, is DVKVTQSSRYLVKRTGEKVFLECVQDMDHENMFWYRQDPGLGLRLIYFSYDVKMKEKGDIPEGYSVSREKKERFSLILESASTNQTSMYLCASRPGTGGREQYFGPGTRLTVT.

The CDR3 sequence is CASSETGVGTEAFF. In DNA, the CDR3 is TGTGCCAGCAGTGAAACAGGGGTCGGGACTGAAGCTTTCTTT. The rearrangement joins TRBV12-3 or TRBV12-4 to TRBJ1-1, with 7 positions matching TRBD1. CDR3 length equals 14 residues. The ends lost 5 bases at V and 5 bases at J; junction bases unmatched: 8.

The rearrangement joins TRBV29-1 to TRBJ2-7; D is uncertain. Per germline, CDR1 SQVTM and CDR2 ANQGSEA. The CDR3 extends over 12 amino acids. Trimming pared 6 bases from V and 3 bases from J, leaving 12 bases between. This chain's CDR3 is CSVVVAGYEQYF. The CDR3 DNA is TGCAGCGTGGTGGTGGCAGGCTACGAGCAGTACTTC.

This chain connects TRBV12-3 or TRBV12-4 to TRBJ2-5; D is undetermined. The CDR3 has 11 residues. Trimming took off 6 bases at V and 7 bases at J, with 9 bases between the two ends. The CDR3 here is CASSQERTQYF. As DNA, the CDR3 is TGTGCCAGCAGCCAAGAGCGGACCCAGTACTTC.

This chain connects TRBV28 to TRBJ2-5, with 8 bases that match TRBD2. The CDR3 is made up of 15 amino acids. Unmatched junction bases numbered 9, after V lost 5 bases and J lost 4 bases. From germline, CDR1 is MDHEN and CDR2 SYDVKM. Written as DNA, the CDR3 is TGTGCCAGCAGTCCCTTAGCGGGGCCTGGAGAGACCCAGTACTTC. Translating gives CASSPLAGPGETQYF.

The V gene is TRBV5-1, the J gene TRBJ1-1; 7 nucleotides match TRBD1. The germline gives CDR1 SGHRS, CDR2 YFSETQ. The CDR3 consists of 15 residues. Trimming at V came to 0 bases and at J to 1 base, leaving 3 bases not matched to a gene. The CDR3 region is CASSLAGQTNTEAFF. The CDR3 region has the DNA TGCGCCAGCAGCTTGGCGGGACAGACGAACACTGAAGCTTTCTTT.